A single sample is the source of the 2 T cell receptor beta chains below, sequenced in a study of T cell repertoires in cytomegalovirus infection. MiXCR, applied by TCRdb to the reads, yields one record per CDR3 protein. The data contain 490,000 or so distinct CDR3 sequences, approximately 10% of them singletons. The sequenced material came from PBMCs. All receptors derive from a human donor in good health (CMV status not recorded). Some clones in this sample may be carry-over from other donors' samples.

This clonotype appeared many times. The V and J genes are TRBV5-1 and TRBJ1-2; TRBD1 aligns across 7 bases. From germline, CDR1 is SGHRS and CDR2 YFSETQ. There are 14 residues in the CDR3. The V segment lost 4 bases and the J segment 4 bases; nucleotides outside the gene matches: 7. CDR3 region: CASSQPGQFYGYTF. For the CDR3, the DNA is TGCGCCAGCAGCCAGCCGGGACAGTTCTATGGCTACACCTTC.

The chain uses TRBV6-6 and TRBJ1-2, with D uncertain. The germline V gene encodes CDR1 MNHNY and CDR2 SVGAGI (reference sequence). V was pared by 8 bases and J by 4 bases, with 8 bases between. CDR3 size: 11 residues. CDR3 nucleotide sequence: TGTGCCAGCCGAATTGTCTATGGCTACACCTTC. It encodes CASRIVYGYTF.